This TCR beta chain was retrieved from a study of human T cells and chemical hapten exposure. General study points: DPC sensitization produced no change in TCRs with frequency above 1 in 1000.

This clonotype was observed at least ten times. What it binds is not known. Via MiXCR, TCRdb re-called the RACE reads, giving one row per CDR3 protein. In the table there are more than 95,000 distinct CDR3 sequences, less than 45% of which are singletons. As for time point: patch test 3, about 24 weeks after DPC sensitization. Treatment defined: therapeutic diphenylcyclopropenone sensitization with weekly scalp DPC. The V gene lost 5 bases and the J gene lost 4 bases, with 12 bases spanning the gap. Per the germline V gene, CDR1 is MNHEY and CDR2 is SVGEGT. The CDR3 is 14 amino acids. The V call is TRBV6-2 or TRBV6-3, the J call TRBJ2-1, with a possible D match to TRBD2 (6 bases). This TCR derives from a man between 35 and 55 years old with alopecia areata. Some clones in this sample may be carry-over from other donors' samples. The sequenced sample was whole blood, obtained in connection with sensitization to the hapten diphenylcyclopropenone (DPC). The CDR3 protein is CASSQVAVYNEQFF. Here the CDR3 DNA reads TGTGCCAGCAGTCAGGTAGCGGTATACAATGAGCAGTTCTTC.